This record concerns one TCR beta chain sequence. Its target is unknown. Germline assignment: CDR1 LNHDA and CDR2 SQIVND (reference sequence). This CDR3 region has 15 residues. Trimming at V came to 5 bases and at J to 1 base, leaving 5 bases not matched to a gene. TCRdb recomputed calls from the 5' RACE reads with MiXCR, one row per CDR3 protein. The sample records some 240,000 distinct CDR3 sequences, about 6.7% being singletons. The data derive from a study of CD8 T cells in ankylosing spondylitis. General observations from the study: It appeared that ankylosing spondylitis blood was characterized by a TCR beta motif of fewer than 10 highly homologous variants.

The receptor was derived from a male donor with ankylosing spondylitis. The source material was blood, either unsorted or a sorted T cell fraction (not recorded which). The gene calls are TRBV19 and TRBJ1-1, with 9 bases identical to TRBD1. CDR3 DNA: TGTGCCAGTAGTCTCGGACAGGGGACGAACACTGAAGCTTTCTTT. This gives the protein CASSLGQGTNTEAFF. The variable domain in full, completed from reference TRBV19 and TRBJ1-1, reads DGGITQSPKYLFRKEGQNVTLSCEQNLNHDAMYWYRQDPGQGLRLIYYSQIVNDFQKGDIAEGYSVSREKKESFPLTVTSAQKNPTAFYLCASSLGQGTNTEAFFGQGTRLTVV.